A selection of T cell receptor beta chains follows, all from one sample in a study of T cell changes during pregnancy in multiple sclerosis. Repertoires were generated with immunoSEQ multiplex PCR, while TCRdb's copy carries only in-frame clones and drops some. The table lists about 68,000 clones, 75% to 95% of them singletons. Sequencing was performed on peripheral blood, taken in the third trimester of pregnancy. Source of these receptors: a female donor with multiple sclerosis, enrolled in a pregnancy study. The CDR3 runs from the conserved cysteine through the conserved F or W. Each record gives: clone size, V gene, D gene, J gene, CDR3 protein, CDR3 DNA. The D gene is left open where the match is weak. Clone size is shown for a subset of rows, as once, few, many or a class of expanded clone.

NA	TRBV30	NA	TRBJ1-2	CAWSVRGGYTF	TGTGCCTGGAGTGTACGGGGGGGCTACACCTTC
few	TRBV30	NA	TRBJ1-5	CAWTGNNNQPQHF	TGTGCCTGGACGGGTAATAACAATCAGCCCCAGCATTTT
NA	TRBV19	TRBD1	TRBJ2-2	CASRGDRVYAGELFF	TGTGCCAGTAGGGGGGACAGGGTTTACGCCGGGGAGCTGTTTTTT
NA	TRBV6-4	TRBD1	TRBJ1-5	CASRETNRGNQPQHF	TGTGCCAGCAGAGAGACGAACAGGGGGAATCAGCCCCAGCATTTT
NA	TRBV6-1	TRBD2	TRBJ2-3	CASRGLAASTDTQYF	TGTGCCAGCAGGGGACTAGCTGCTAGCACAGATACGCAGTATTTT
once	TRBV7-9	TRBD1	TRBJ2-7	CASSHRDRGFYEQYF	TGTGCCAGCAGCCACCGGGACAGGGGGTTTTACGAGCAGTACTTC
NA	TRBV28	NA	TRBJ2-5	CASSTLTGGVETQYF	TGTGCCAGCAGTACCTTGACAGGTGGGGTAGAGACCCAGTACTTC
NA	TRBV9	TRBD2	TRBJ2-3	CASSFYSGGAPDTQYF	TGTGCCAGCAGCTTTTATAGCGGGGGGGCCCCAGATACGCAGTATTTT
NA	TRBV19	TRBD1	TRBJ1-5	CASVGDRFQPQHF	TGTGCCAGTGTGGGGGACAGGTTTCAGCCCCAGCATTTT
NA	TRBV25-1	NA	TRBJ1-2	CASSEGGRLSYTF	TGTGCCAGCAGTGAAGGAGGCCGACTCTCCTACACCTTC
NA	TRBV9	NA	TRBJ1-2	CASSVDTGFGGYTF	TGTGCCAGCAGCGTGGACACCGGTTTCGGGGGCTACACCTTC
NA	TRBV14	NA	TRBJ1-1	CASSRGGALNTEAFF	TGTGCCAGCAGCCGGGGCGGAGCGCTGAACACTGAAGCTTTCTTT
NA	TRBV2	TRBD2	TRBJ2-2	CASGREVDTGELFF	TGTGCCAGCGGGAGGGAGGTGGACACCGGGGAGCTGTTTTTT
NA	TRBV20-1	NA	TRBJ1-2	CSADYNYGYTF	TGCAGCGCAGACTATAACTATGGCTACACCTTC
NA	TRBV6-1	TRBD1	TRBJ1-2	CASSGTGDDRYTF	TGTGCCAGTTCCGGGACAGGGGACGATCGCTACACCTTC
NA	TRBV29-1	TRBD1	TRBJ2-7	CSVDRTGGTDEQYF	TGCAGCGTTGACCGGACAGGGGGCACAGACGAGCAGTACTTC
NA	TRBV7-9	NA	TRBJ1-5	CASSRNEVQQPQHF	TGTGCCAGCAGCCGAAACGAGGTTCAACAGCCCCAGCATTTT
NA	TRBV27	TRBD1	TRBJ1-2	CASSPLYRGDGYTF	TGTGCCAGCAGTCCCCTTTACAGGGGGGATGGCTACACCTTC
NA	TRBV12-5	NA	TRBJ1-2	CASALHDRRLYGYTF	TGTGCTAGTGCCCTCCATGACAGAAGGCTCTATGGCTACACCTTC
once	TRBV5-5	NA	TRBJ2-1	CASSSELAFSYNEQFF	TGTGCCAGCAGCTCCGAACTAGCCTTCTCCTACAATGAGCAGTTCTTC
NA	TRBV5-5	TRBD1	TRBJ2-7	CASRIRGQSAYEQYF	TGTGCCAGCAGGATTAGGGGACAGTCTGCCTACGAGCAGTACTTC
NA	TRBV11-2	TRBD2	TRBJ2-7	CASSPFPLAGEYEQYF	TGTGCCAGCAGCCCTTTCCCTTTAGCGGGAGAGTACGAGCAGTACTTC
NA	TRBV18	NA	TRBJ2-6	CASSPTGVAPNSGANVLTF	TGTGCCAGCTCACCGACAGGAGTCGCACCAAACTCTGGGGCCAACGTCCTGACTTTC
NA	TRBV7-9	NA	TRBJ2-7	CASSVGSYEQYF	TGTGCCAGCAGCGTCGGGTCCTACGAGCAGTACTTC
NA	TRBV7-2	TRBD2	TRBJ2-2	CASSLVASGGNTGELFF	TGTGCCAGCAGCTTAGTGGCTAGCGGGGGGAACACCGGGGAGCTGTTTTTT
NA	TRBV28	NA	TRBJ1-4	CASSGLTTNEKLFF	TGTGCCAGCTCCGGACTCACAACTAATGAAAAACTGTTTTTT
NA	TRBV4-1	NA	TRBJ1-5	CASSQDGEVNQPQHF	TGCGCCAGCAGCCAAGATGGAGAGGTCAATCAGCCCCAGCATTTT
NA	TRBV9	TRBD1	TRBJ1-4	CASSVTGAFGEKLFF	TGTGCCAGCAGCGTCACAGGGGCCTTTGGGGAAAAACTGTTTTTT
many	TRBV19	TRBD1	TRBJ1-1	CASSIPPGGEAFF	TGTGCCAGTAGTATTCCCCCAGGGGGGGAAGCTTTCTTT
once	TRBV29-1	TRBD2	TRBJ2-1	CSLKAASGANEQFF	TGCAGCCTCAAGGCGGCTAGCGGCGCCAATGAGCAGTTCTTC
NA	TRBV5-6	TRBD2	TRBJ2-2	CASSWRAGTNTGELFF	TGTGCCAGCAGCTGGCGAGCGGGAACGAACACCGGGGAGCTGTTTTTT
NA	TRBV4-1	TRBD2	TRBJ2-5	CASSRGSGEETQYF	TGCGCCAGCAGCCGAGGTAGCGGGGAAGAGACCCAGTACTTC
NA	TRBV6-6	NA	TRBJ1-2	CASRDGGEYNYGYTF	TGTGCCAGCAGAGACGGGGGGGAATACAACTATGGCTACACCTTC
NA	TRBV11-2	TRBD2	TRBJ2-7	CASSPRPSGFEQYF	TGTGCCAGCAGCCCGCGGCCTAGCGGGTTCGAGCAGTACTTC
NA	TRBV2	TRBD1	TRBJ1-4	CASSDRGTTNEKLFF	TGTGCCAGCAGCGACAGGGGGACAACTAATGAAAAACTGTTTTTT
NA	TRBV6-6	NA	TRBJ2-7	CASSSLTTREQYF	TGTGCCAGCAGTTCCTTGACTACTCGCGAGCAGTACTTC
NA	TRBV9	TRBD2	TRBJ2-3	CASSVADGRAPDTQYF	TGTGCCAGCAGCGTAGCCGACGGGAGGGCCCCAGATACGCAGTATTTT
NA	TRBV4-3	NA	TRBJ1-3	CASSQEGDNLNTIYF	TGCGCCAGCAGCCAAGAAGGCGACAATCTGAACACCATATATTTT
NA	TRBV5-1	TRBD2	TRBJ2-7	CASSFLAGQTYEQYF	TGCGCCAGCAGCTTTCTAGCGGGGCAAACTTACGAGCAGTACTTC
NA	TRBV30	NA	TRBJ1-3	CASGGSGNTIYF	TGTGCCTCGGGAGGGTCTGGAAACACCATATATTTT
once	TRBV6-1	NA	TRBJ1-2	CASSEWDTTNYGYTF	TGTGCCAGCAGTGAATGGGACACCACTAACTATGGCTACACCTTC
NA	TRBV5-8	TRBD2	TRBJ2-3	CASSSRTSLTDTQYF	TGTGCCAGCAGCTCCCGGACTAGCTTGACAGATACGCAGTATTTT